This TCR beta chain was captured in a study of cytomegalovirus exposure and HLA in healthy donors. General study points: Apparent HLA restriction characterized most CMV-associated TCR beta chains in a later analysis. In an earlier analysis, about 87% or about 30%: the productive usage of most TCR beta V segments. Among the most significant clusters, several appeared linked to common viral pathogens in a later analysis. Three CMV-associated chains proved CMV antigen-specific in vitro.

With regard to this clone: Its antigen remains unidentified. Distinct nucleotide sequences in the sample also encode this CDR3.

With 6 bases clipped from V and 3 bases from J, the junction kept 2 bases outside the gene matches. Germline CDR1 reads SGDLS; CDR2 reads YYNGEE. The CDR3 is 12 residues long. Amplification used 60 Vbeta primers and 13 Jbeta primers. The table came from immunoSEQ multiplex PCR; TCRdb's copy has only in-frame clones and leaves some out. The sample consists of about 140,000 clones, 75% to 80% of them appearing once. The TCR was taken from a male donor in good health and CMV-seronegative. The chain couples TRBV9 to TRBJ1-2, with 7 bases that match TRBD1. What was sequenced was PBMCs. CDR3 bases: TGTGCCAGCAAAGGGGGCGACTATGGCTACACCTTC. This sequence encodes CASKGGDYGYTF. Full variable domain (remainder filled in from reference TRBV9 and TRBJ1-2): DSGVTQTPKHLITATGQRVTLRCSPRSGDLSVYWYQQSLDQGLQFLIQYYNGEERAKGNILERFSAQQFPDLHSELNLSSLELGDSALYFCASKGGDYGYTFGSGTRLTVV.